These T cell receptor beta chains were read from a single sample in a study of beta chain features in type 1 diabetes. Produced via immunoSEQ multiplex PCR; TCRdb's table is partial and in-frame only. This table has 310,000 or so clones, less than 10% appearing once. Sequencing input: central memory CD4+ T cells from blood. Every receptor here comes from a woman aged 18-29 years in good health. The CDR3 runs from the conserved cysteine through the conserved F or W. The D gene is left open where the match is weak. Only some rows state a clone size, as once, few, many or a class for expanded clones.

v_gene: TRBV5-6; abundance: many; d_gene: .; j_gene: TRBJ1-5; CDR3nt: TGTGCCAGCAGCCGTTGGGGGAATCAGCCCCAGCATTTT; CDR3aa: CASSRWGNQPQHF
v_gene: TRBV2; abundance: few; d_gene: TRBD1; j_gene: TRBJ2-5; CDR3nt: TGTGCCAGCGCCCCGCGACAGGGAGTGGTGGAGACCCAGTACTTC; CDR3aa: CASAPRQGVVETQYF
v_gene: TRBV19; abundance: few; d_gene: .; j_gene: TRBJ2-1; CDR3nt: TGTGCCAGTACACCCGTGGGACGGAGTTACAATGAGCAGTTCTTC; CDR3aa: CASTPVGRSYNEQFF
v_gene: TRBV15; abundance: .; d_gene: .; j_gene: TRBJ2-1; CDR3nt: TGTGCCACGGGGGGACGAGACTATACCTACAATGAGCAGTTCTTC; CDR3aa: CATGGRDYTYNEQFF
v_gene: TRBV7-9; abundance: many; d_gene: TRBD1; j_gene: TRBJ2-2; CDR3nt: TGTGCCAGCAGCCTCCGACAGGGGGCGACCACCGGGGAGCTGTTTTTT; CDR3aa: CASSLRQGATTGELFF
v_gene: TRBV5-1; abundance: few; d_gene: .; j_gene: TRBJ2-3; CDR3nt: TGCGCCAGCAGCTCATACCTACAGGGAGACACAGATACGCAGTATTTT; CDR3aa: CASSSYLQGDTDTQYF
v_gene: TRBV5-4; abundance: .; d_gene: .; j_gene: TRBJ2-1; CDR3nt: TGTGCCAGCAGCACCCGGACGGGGTTGCTTGAGCAGTTCTTC; CDR3aa: CASSTRTGLLEQFF
v_gene: TRBV15; abundance: few; d_gene: TRBD1; j_gene: TRBJ1-2; CDR3nt: TGTGCCACCAGCAGAGCTTTTTCAGGACAGGCCGGGAGGGGCTACACCTTC; CDR3aa: CATSRAFSGQAGRGYTF
v_gene: TRBV7-2; abundance: .; d_gene: TRBD2; j_gene: TRBJ2-3; CDR3nt: TGTGCCAGCAGCTCACACGGGACTAGCGGCACAGATACGCAGTATTTT; CDR3aa: CASSSHGTSGTDTQYF
v_gene: TRBV7-6; abundance: .; d_gene: .; j_gene: TRBJ1-1; CDR3nt: TGTGCCAGCAGCGGACAGCAGAACACTGAAGCTTTCTTT; CDR3aa: CASSGQQNTEAFF
v_gene: TRBV7-2; abundance: .; d_gene: .; j_gene: TRBJ2-3; CDR3nt: TGTGCCAGCAGCTTTTTACCGGGGGAGGGCACAGATACGCAGTATTTT; CDR3aa: CASSFLPGEGTDTQYF
v_gene: TRBV11-2; abundance: many; d_gene: .; j_gene: TRBJ2-3; CDR3nt: TGTGCCAGCAGCTTAGAGGTTAGCTTTCATACGCAGTATTTT; CDR3aa: CASSLEVSFHTQYF
v_gene: TRBV5-5; abundance: few; d_gene: .; j_gene: TRBJ1-4; CDR3nt: TGTGCCAGCAGCGTCCAGGGCGGGGAAAAACTGTTTTTT; CDR3aa: CASSVQGGEKLFF
v_gene: TRBV11-2; abundance: few; d_gene: .; j_gene: TRBJ2-7; CDR3nt: TGTGCCAGCAGCTTACATTTGACCTACGAGCAGTACTTC; CDR3aa: CASSLHLTYEQYF
v_gene: TRBV19; abundance: few; d_gene: .; j_gene: TRBJ2-2; CDR3nt: TGTGCCAGTAGTAATCGGGGGCCGAACACCGGGGAGCTGTTTTTT; CDR3aa: CASSNRGPNTGELFF
v_gene: TRBV29-1; abundance: few; d_gene: .; j_gene: TRBJ1-1; CDR3nt: TGCAGCGTTGTATCTTCTATGAACACTGAAGCTTTCTTT; CDR3aa: CSVVSSMNTEAFF
v_gene: TRBV15; abundance: few; d_gene: TRBD1; j_gene: TRBJ2-1; CDR3nt: TGTGCCACCAGCAGACCCCTTGGGTGGGACAGCTCCTACAATGAGCAGTTCTTC; CDR3aa: CATSRPLGWDSSYNEQFF
v_gene: TRBV19; abundance: few; d_gene: .; j_gene: TRBJ1-1; CDR3nt: TGTGCCAGTAGTATGGGGGCAAGCGATTTACACACTGAAGCTTTCTTT; CDR3aa: CASSMGASDLHTEAFF
v_gene: TRBV5-1; abundance: few; d_gene: .; j_gene: TRBJ1-1; CDR3nt: TGCGCCAGCAGCTTGGAGGGTTTAGACACTGAAGCTTTCTTT; CDR3aa: CASSLEGLDTEAFF
v_gene: TRBV14; abundance: few; d_gene: .; j_gene: TRBJ2-7; CDR3nt: TGTGCCAGCAGCCAAGGGAGGTGGGACGAGCAGTACTTC; CDR3aa: CASSQGRWDEQYF
v_gene: TRBV7-2; abundance: .; d_gene: .; j_gene: TRBJ1-2; CDR3nt: TGTGCCAGCAGCGACCACAGGGATGGCTACACCTTC; CDR3aa: CASSDHRDGYTF
v_gene: TRBV9; abundance: .; d_gene: .; j_gene: TRBJ1-1; CDR3nt: TGTGCCAGCAGCGTAGCCAGAAACACTGAAGCTTTCTTT; CDR3aa: CASSVARNTEAFF
v_gene: TRBV20-1; abundance: .; d_gene: .; j_gene: TRBJ1-2; CDR3nt: TGCAGTGCTAGAGCTGGGGGAGGCTACACCTTC; CDR3aa: CSARAGGGYTF
v_gene: TRBV10-1; abundance: few; d_gene: .; j_gene: TRBJ1-5; CDR3nt: TGCGCCAGCAGGGAGGGCAATCAGCCCCAGCATTTT; CDR3aa: CASREGNQPQHF
v_gene: TRBV28; abundance: .; d_gene: TRBD2; j_gene: TRBJ2-3; CDR3nt: TGTGCCAGCAGCCAAGTCGGTGCGGGGGGTGAAGATACGCAGTATTTT; CDR3aa: CASSQVGAGGEDTQYF
v_gene: TRBV11-2; abundance: .; d_gene: TRBD1; j_gene: TRBJ1-1; CDR3nt: TGTGCCAGCAGCTTACAACAGGGGGAAGGTGAAGCTTTCTTT; CDR3aa: CASSLQQGEGEAFF
v_gene: TRBV7-2; abundance: .; d_gene: .; j_gene: TRBJ2-6; CDR3nt: TGTGCCAGCAGCCCCCCGACCTCTGGGGCCAACGTCCTGACTTTC; CDR3aa: CASSPPTSGANVLTF
v_gene: TRBV6-1; abundance: few; d_gene: .; j_gene: TRBJ1-3; CDR3nt: TGTGCCAGCAGTGAAACCCGGACTGCATCTGGAAACACCATATATTTT; CDR3aa: CASSETRTASGNTIYF
v_gene: TRBV2; abundance: few; d_gene: TRBD2; j_gene: TRBJ2-5; CDR3nt: TGTGCCAGCGGGCGGGAGAGGCAGGAGACCCAGTACTTC; CDR3aa: CASGRERQETQYF
v_gene: TRBV7-9; abundance: few; d_gene: TRBD2; j_gene: TRBJ2-1; CDR3nt: TGTGCCAGCAGCCCCCGCGGGAGTTCCTACAATGAGCAGTTCTTC; CDR3aa: CASSPRGSSYNEQFF
v_gene: TRBV4-3; abundance: .; d_gene: .; j_gene: TRBJ2-3; CDR3nt: TGCGCCAGCAGCCAAGATATCAGCACAGATACGCAGTATTTT; CDR3aa: CASSQDISTDTQYF
v_gene: TRBV6-4; abundance: few; d_gene: .; j_gene: TRBJ1-2; CDR3nt: TGTGCCAGCAGCGAGTTGGGACTAGCCCGCCGGGCCTATGGCTACACCTTC; CDR3aa: CASSELGLARRAYGYTF
v_gene: TRBV5-1; abundance: .; d_gene: .; j_gene: TRBJ2-1; CDR3nt: TGCGCCAGCAGCTTTTACAGGGCCTACAATGAGCAGTTCTTC; CDR3aa: CASSFYRAYNEQFF
v_gene: TRBV6-6; abundance: .; d_gene: .; j_gene: TRBJ1-1; CDR3nt: TGTGCCAGCAGGATAACCCTACACGAGAACACTGAAGCTTTCTTT; CDR3aa: CASRITLHENTEAFF
v_gene: TRBV29-1; abundance: .; d_gene: .; j_gene: TRBJ1-3; CDR3nt: TGCAGCGTTGACCCCGGTCTCTCTGGAAACACCATATATTTT; CDR3aa: CSVDPGLSGNTIYF
v_gene: TRBV6-4; abundance: .; d_gene: .; j_gene: TRBJ2-3; CDR3nt: TGTGCCAGTCCAGAACGCACAGATACGCAGTATTTT; CDR3aa: CASPERTDTQYF
v_gene: TRBV18; abundance: .; d_gene: TRBD2; j_gene: TRBJ2-1; CDR3nt: TGTGCCAGCTCACCACCCAGTCAATCGGGAGGGGAGCAGTTCTTC; CDR3aa: CASSPPSQSGGEQFF
v_gene: TRBV5-6; abundance: .; d_gene: .; j_gene: TRBJ1-2; CDR3nt: TGTGCCAGCAGCGCCACAGGGCTCGGCTACACCTTC; CDR3aa: CASSATGLGYTF
v_gene: TRBV18; abundance: few; d_gene: .; j_gene: TRBJ1-2; CDR3nt: TGTGCCAGCTCACCATCCAGGGAGCAGGGTGGCTACACCTTC; CDR3aa: CASSPSREQGGYTF
v_gene: TRBV27; abundance: many; d_gene: .; j_gene: TRBJ2-6; CDR3nt: TGTGCCAGCAGAAGGACATTATCTGGGGCCAACGTCCTGACTTTC; CDR3aa: CASRRTLSGANVLTF
v_gene: TRBV10-3; abundance: .; d_gene: TRBD1; j_gene: TRBJ1-4; CDR3nt: TGTGCCAGCAGGACAGGGGATGAAAAACTGTTTTTT; CDR3aa: CASRTGDEKLFF
v_gene: TRBV4-3; abundance: .; d_gene: .; j_gene: TRBJ2-2; CDR3nt: TGCGCCAGCAGCCAAGGGGGCGGGATAAACACCGGGGAGCTGTTTTTT; CDR3aa: CASSQGGGINTGELFF
v_gene: TRBV7-2; abundance: .; d_gene: TRBD1; j_gene: TRBJ2-5; CDR3nt: TGTGCCAGCAGCTCCGGGGCCGGGACAGGGGATGAGACCCAGTACTTC; CDR3aa: CASSSGAGTGDETQYF
v_gene: TRBV18; abundance: few; d_gene: TRBD1; j_gene: TRBJ2-1; CDR3nt: TGTGCCAGCTCAGTAAGGGGACAGGGGTCCTACAATGAGCAGTTCTTC; CDR3aa: CASSVRGQGSYNEQFF
v_gene: TRBV4-3; abundance: few; d_gene: TRBD1; j_gene: TRBJ1-2; CDR3nt: TGCGCCAGCAGCCCACTCTCAGGACAGGGGACCCTCTACACCTTC; CDR3aa: CASSPLSGQGTLYTF
v_gene: TRBV5-1; abundance: few; d_gene: TRBD2; j_gene: TRBJ2-1; CDR3nt: TGCGCCAGCGACAGCGGGAGGGGCAGCTCCTACAATGAGCAGTTCTTC; CDR3aa: CASDSGRGSSYNEQFF
v_gene: TRBV18; abundance: few; d_gene: TRBD2; j_gene: TRBJ2-3; CDR3nt: TGTGCCAGCTCTATCCGGGAGGGCGCGACAGATACGCAGTATTTT; CDR3aa: CASSIREGATDTQYF
v_gene: TRBV6-5; abundance: .; d_gene: .; j_gene: TRBJ2-4; CDR3nt: TGTGCCAGCAGTTACGGAGACAGGCGGGCCAAAAACATTCAGTACTTC; CDR3aa: CASSYGDRRAKNIQYF
v_gene: TRBV5-8; abundance: .; d_gene: TRBD2; j_gene: TRBJ2-2; CDR3nt: TGTGCCAGCTCGCCCCGGGGGGTCGGGAACACCGGGGAGCTGTTTTTT; CDR3aa: CASSPRGVGNTGELFF
v_gene: TRBV6-5; abundance: .; d_gene: TRBD1; j_gene: TRBJ1-5; CDR3nt: TGTGCCAGCAGGCAAGGGACAGCCAGCAATCAGCCCCAGCATTTT; CDR3aa: CASRQGTASNQPQHF
v_gene: TRBV10-3; abundance: many; d_gene: .; j_gene: TRBJ2-1; CDR3nt: TGTGCCACCAGGGGCGAGCGAGCTAATTACAATGAGCAGTTCTTC; CDR3aa: CATRGERANYNEQFF
v_gene: TRBV9; abundance: few; d_gene: .; j_gene: TRBJ1-1; CDR3nt: TGTGCCAGCAGCGTAGAACCCTTGAACACTGAAGCTTTCTTT; CDR3aa: CASSVEPLNTEAFF
v_gene: TRBV5-4; abundance: .; d_gene: TRBD2; j_gene: TRBJ2-2; CDR3nt: TGTGCCAGCAGCTATACTAGCGGGAGGATTGCCGGGGAGCTGTTTTTT; CDR3aa: CASSYTSGRIAGELFF
v_gene: TRBV28; abundance: .; d_gene: TRBD1; j_gene: TRBJ2-1; CDR3nt: TGTGCCAGCAGTCCCCCTACAGGGGGCGATGAGCAGTTCTTC; CDR3aa: CASSPPTGGDEQFF
v_gene: TRBV4-3; abundance: few; d_gene: .; j_gene: TRBJ1-4; CDR3nt: TGCGCCAGCAGCCACGGACAGACGCGGAATGAAAAACTGTTTTTT; CDR3aa: CASSHGQTRNEKLFF